This T cell receptor (beta chain) comes out of a study of regulatory T cells in long-lasting Graves disease (dated by TCRdb to the early 2020s). Study-level background: Antithyroid drugs had been taken for less than 3 months by newly diagnosed Graves' disease patients. This study used TCR sequencing and RNA sequencing of peripheral blood to compare persistent Graves' disease patients against newly diagnosed Graves' disease patients. A total of roughly 35 samples underwent TCR sequencing: about 13 from persistent and approximately 20 from newly diagnosed Graves' disease patients. The study was registered as a clinical trial and conducted in China. Paper-wide results and their limitations: The small sample size was acknowledged by the authors as a limitation that may reduce accuracy. The study examined only peripheral blood because the primary lesion, thyroid tissue, could not be accessed. Persistent Graves' disease patients showed lower TCR Shannon entropy and fewer highly expanded clones than newly diagnosed patients, suggesting clonal expansion. Persistent disease showed preferential use of TRBV28, TRBJ1-2 and TRBJ2-5, whereas newly diagnosed disease favored TRBV20-1 and TRBJ2-1. More public clonotypes were shared among persistent patients (more than 2,500) than among newly diagnosed patients (966). Sequencing and analysis were limited to the TCR beta chain.

This clonotype was counted at least ten times. This clone's antigen is unknown. No much larger clone is present one base from it, and per-base qualities are unavailable. The library was built by means of multiplex PCR. The sequencer was an Illumina HiSeq 4000. iRepertoire HTBI primers and Arm-PCR amplification of CDR3 regions were used to construct TCR beta libraries. Gel purification was performed on PCR products prior to sequencing. Per the authors' processing: Gene usage analysis of CDR3 amino acid clonotypes relied on the 60 or so TRBV and about 15 TRBJ segments identified across samples. Filtered high-quality paired reads were merged into contigs using COPE and FqMerger. BLAST was used to align contigs to IMGT TRBV, TRBD and TRBJ reference genes, and CDR3 was defined according to IMGT. Any clonotype with a frequency above 0.1% was classified as a highly expanded clone. Shannon entropy was used to measure repertoire diversity, and the Gini coefficient was used to measure V-J evenness. Public clonotypes were defined as clonotypes shared by more than one individual. The public reads were reanalyzed by TCRdb: fastp trimming at Q25, MiXCR alignment, in-frame beta chains only. Under each unique CDR3 protein, matching rows form one entry showing the most common genes and DNA. The V and J calls come from TCRdb's annotation, not from the publication. The sample records about 620,000 distinct CDR3 sequences, 15% to 20% of which are singletons. The top ten constitute more than 15% of the sample.

The time point label here, explained by the study, means: newly diagnosed GD, antithyroid drugs for less than 3 months. For both TCR sequencing and RNA sequencing, RNA was extracted from PBMCs using TRIzol. Graves' disease was diagnosed according to American Thyroid Association guidelines. Patients were recruited from an endocrinology department in Xi'an, China. Each patient gave roughly 10 milliliters of peripheral blood, collected in an EDTA anticoagulant tube. Ficoll Paque Plus density gradient separation was used to isolate PBMCs, and no further T cell sorting was performed. RNA quality was checked with an Agilent 2100 Bioanalyzer and agarose gel, and concentration with a NanoDrop 2000. Germline trimming amounts to 6 bases on V and 3 bases on J, with 6 as the count of junction bases outside the gene matches. The CDR3 spans 14 residues, from the cysteine through the phenylalanine. This entry keeps only the CDR3 DNA: 42 bases, framed from base 1. As encoded in the germline V gene, CDR1 is MNHNS while CDR2 is SASEGT.

The same specimen was also included in a second study, on T cells in Graves' hyperthyroidism and ophthalmopathy. From the second report: Graves' hyperthyroidism was defined as stable when no progression to ophthalmopathy occurred over 18 months of follow-up. The hyperthyroidism patients were between 18 and 65 years old and newly diagnosed, with a disease duration of less than 2 months. The study excluded patients with uncontrolled infections, other autoimmune diseases, pregnancy or lactation. Diagnoses were established on the basis of clinical symptoms, serum thyroxine and TRAb, thyroid ultrasound, and orbital computed tomography. A first-round RT-PCR of the TCR CDR3 used the HTBI primer set with the Qiagen OneStep RT-PCR kit. Blood samples also contained most of the expanded thyroid clonotypes (frequency above 0.001), which suggests that blood repertoires may reflect thyroid immune responses. Ophthalmopathy was separated from stable hyperthyroidism by a 13 V-J signature model, with over 85% sensitivity and about 81% specificity obtained in cross-validation and 80%/75% obtained in testing. In validation, progression to ophthalmopathy was predicted by the model with around 71% sensitivity and 72% to 85% specificity, a median of 6.5 months before onset. TCR V-J signatures able to tell the groups apart were searched for in a discovery cohort of 90 to 100 patients, of whom 40 to 45 had Graves' ophthalmopathy and 55 to 60 had stable Graves' hyperthyroidism. Prospective prediction of ophthalmopathy was tested in an independent validation cohort of 18 to 20 hyperthyroidism patients and approximately 17 patients who later progressed to ophthalmopathy. For training and testing, the 80 to 100 patients in the discovery cohort were randomly divided in a 7:3 ratio. The study also compared thyroid tissue and blood T-cell repertoires from about 6 Graves' hyperthyroidism patients. After blood sampling, hyperthyroidism patients were treated with methimazole at a starting dose of 30 mg daily, and ophthalmopathy patients were treated with high-dose intravenous methylprednisolone. A second multiplex PCR round built the libraries, followed by size selection and purification. Paired-end sequencing of the libraries was performed with 100 bp reads on an Illumina HiSeq2000. SOAPnuke was used to process the raw data, throwing out any read that contained adapters or uncalled bases, had a mean Phred below 15, or lacked an exact constant-primer or identifier match. High-quality paired reads were merged with COPE v1.2.5, and unique nucleotide sequences were defined as clonotypes. MiTCR v1.1 was used to align clonotypes to the IMGT TRBV, TRBD and TRBJ reference segments. The analysis included only V-J combinations with a frequency above 0.0001, which together covered 99.2% of the repertoires. A TCS score was defined as the ratio between F50 (clonal expansion) and ExV (chaos), using BLOSUM62-based TCRdist between CDR3 peptides within each V-J. Welch's t-statistics and random forest reduced 500 to 650 V-J features to about 12, which were used in a naive Bayes classifier (R e1071). No statistical method was used to set the sample size in advance, and investigators knew the group allocation. TCR Vbeta CDR3 sequencing of roughly 140 peripheral blood samples (under 45 ophthalmopathy, under 80 hyperthyroidism and around 17 progressor patients) is reported in the paper.

Here the sequenced sample was peripheral blood mononuclear cells (PBMCs), taken at new diagnosis, from a patient treated with antithyroid drugs. The TCR was taken from a woman between 25 and 40 years old with Graves disease. Donor details come from another sample of the same person, matched by shared clones. Recombination linked TRBV6-1 to TRBJ1-2, and 8 junctional nucleotides match TRBD1. The CDR3 protein is CASRDRATYYGYTF. The DNA is TGTGCCAGCAGGGACAGGGCCACCTACTATGGCTACACCTTC.